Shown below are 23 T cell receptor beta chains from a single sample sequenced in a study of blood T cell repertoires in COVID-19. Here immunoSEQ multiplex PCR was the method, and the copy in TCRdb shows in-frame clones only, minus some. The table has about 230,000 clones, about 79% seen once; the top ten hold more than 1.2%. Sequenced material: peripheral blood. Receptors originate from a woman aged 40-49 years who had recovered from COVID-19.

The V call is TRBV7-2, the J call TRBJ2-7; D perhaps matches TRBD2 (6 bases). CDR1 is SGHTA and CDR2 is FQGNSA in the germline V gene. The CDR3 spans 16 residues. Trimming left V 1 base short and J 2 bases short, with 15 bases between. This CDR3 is CASSLDLGGLTYEQYF. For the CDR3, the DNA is TGTGCCAGCAGCTTAGATCTCGGGGGACTTACCTACGAGCAGTACTTC.

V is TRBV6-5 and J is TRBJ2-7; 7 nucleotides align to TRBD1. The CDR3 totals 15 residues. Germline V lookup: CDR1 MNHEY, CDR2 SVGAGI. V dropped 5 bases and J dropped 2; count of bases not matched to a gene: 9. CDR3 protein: CASSNDWGQTYEQYF. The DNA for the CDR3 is TGTGCCAGCAGTAACGACTGGGGACAGACCTACGAGCAGTACTTC.

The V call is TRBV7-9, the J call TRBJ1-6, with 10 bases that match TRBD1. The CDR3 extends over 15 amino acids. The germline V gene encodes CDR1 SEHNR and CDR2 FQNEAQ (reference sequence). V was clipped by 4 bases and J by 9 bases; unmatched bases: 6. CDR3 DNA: TGTGCCAGCAGCTCGACGGGACAGGGGCCTTCACCCCTCCACTTT. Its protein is CASSSTGQGPSPLHF.

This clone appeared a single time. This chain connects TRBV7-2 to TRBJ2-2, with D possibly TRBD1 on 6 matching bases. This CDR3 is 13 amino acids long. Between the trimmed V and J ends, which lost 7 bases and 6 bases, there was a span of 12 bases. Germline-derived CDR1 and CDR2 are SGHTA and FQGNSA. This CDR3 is CASITGIPGELFF. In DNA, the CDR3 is TGTGCCAGCATAACAGGGATCCCCGGGGAGCTGTTTTTT.

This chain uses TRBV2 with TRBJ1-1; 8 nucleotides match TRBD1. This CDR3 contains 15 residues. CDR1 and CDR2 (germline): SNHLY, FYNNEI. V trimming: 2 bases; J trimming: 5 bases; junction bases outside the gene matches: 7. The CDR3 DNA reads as TGTGCCAGCAGTGAATCTGACAGGGGATGGACTGAAGCTTTCTTT. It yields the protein CASSESDRGWTEAFF. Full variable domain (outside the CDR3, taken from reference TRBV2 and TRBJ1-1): EPEVTQTPSHQVTQMGQEVILRCVPISNHLYFYWYRQILGQKVEFLVSFYNNEISEKSEIFDDQFSVERPDGSNFTLKIRSTKLEDSAMYFCASSESDRGWTEAFFGQGTRLTVV.

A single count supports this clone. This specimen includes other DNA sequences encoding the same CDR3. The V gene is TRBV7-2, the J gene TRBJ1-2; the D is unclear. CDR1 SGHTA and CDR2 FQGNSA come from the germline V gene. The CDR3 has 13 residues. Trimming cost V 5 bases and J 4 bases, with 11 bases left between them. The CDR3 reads CASSLEGGYGYTF. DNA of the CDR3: TGTGCCAGCAGCCTGGAGGGAGGCTATGGCTACACCTTC.

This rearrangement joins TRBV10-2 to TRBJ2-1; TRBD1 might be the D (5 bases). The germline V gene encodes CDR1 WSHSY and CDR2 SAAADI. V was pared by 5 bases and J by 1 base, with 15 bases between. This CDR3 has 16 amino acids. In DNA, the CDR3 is TGCGCCAGCAGTCCTTTGGCAGGGATGTCCTACAATGAGCAGTTCTTC. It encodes CASSPLAGMSYNEQFF.

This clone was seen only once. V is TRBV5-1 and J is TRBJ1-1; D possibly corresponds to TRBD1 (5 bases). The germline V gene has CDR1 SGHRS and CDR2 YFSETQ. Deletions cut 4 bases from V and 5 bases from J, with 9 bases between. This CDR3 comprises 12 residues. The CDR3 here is CASSLDRTEAFF. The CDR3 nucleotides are TGCGCCAGCAGCCTTGACAGAACTGAAGCTTTCTTT.

The DNA for the CDR3 is TGTGCCAGCAGTCCCAGCTCCTACGAGCAGTACTTC. It yields the protein CASSPSSYEQYF. The J gene is TRBJ2-7, the V gene TRBV25-1; D gene ambiguous. Trimming removed 5 bases from V and 0 bases from J, with 5 bases in between. This CDR3 contains 12 residues. The V gene's germline CDR1 is MGHDK and CDR2 SYGVNS.

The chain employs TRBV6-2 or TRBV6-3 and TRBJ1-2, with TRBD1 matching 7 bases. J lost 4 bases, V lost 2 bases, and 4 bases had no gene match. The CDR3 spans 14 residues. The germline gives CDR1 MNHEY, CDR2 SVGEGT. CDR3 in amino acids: CASSYRTGTYGYTF. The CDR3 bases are TGTGCCAGCAGTTACCGGACAGGAACCTATGGCTACACCTTC.

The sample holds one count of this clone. CDR3 nucleotide sequence: TGTGCCAGCAGCGGGCGGGACTTCACAGATACGCAGTATTTT. Its protein product is CASSGRDFTDTQYF. The V call is TRBV7-2, the J call TRBJ2-3; perhaps TRBD2 as D (6 bases). V lost 5 bases, J lost 2 bases, and 11 bases lay in between. Germline V lookup: CDR1 SGHTA, CDR2 FQGNSA. The CDR3 runs to 14 residues.

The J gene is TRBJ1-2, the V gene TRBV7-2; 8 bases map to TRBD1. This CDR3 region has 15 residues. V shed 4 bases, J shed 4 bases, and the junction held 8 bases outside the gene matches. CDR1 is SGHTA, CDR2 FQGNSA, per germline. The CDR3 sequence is CASSYRGTGSYGYTF. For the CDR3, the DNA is TGTGCCAGCAGCTACAGGGGGACGGGTAGCTATGGCTACACCTTC. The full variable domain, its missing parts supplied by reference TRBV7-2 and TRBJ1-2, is GAGVSQSPSNKVTEKGKDVELRCDPISGHTALYWYRQSLGQGLEFLIYFQGNSAPDKSGLPSDRFSAERTGGSVSTLTIQRTQQEDSAVYLCASSYRGTGSYGYTFGSGTRLTVV.

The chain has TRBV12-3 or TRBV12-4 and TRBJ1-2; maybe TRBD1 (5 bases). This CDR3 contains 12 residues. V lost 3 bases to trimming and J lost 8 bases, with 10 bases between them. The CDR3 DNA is TGTGCCAGCAGTTTCGGAGGGGAGGGCTACACCTTC. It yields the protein CASSFGGEGYTF.

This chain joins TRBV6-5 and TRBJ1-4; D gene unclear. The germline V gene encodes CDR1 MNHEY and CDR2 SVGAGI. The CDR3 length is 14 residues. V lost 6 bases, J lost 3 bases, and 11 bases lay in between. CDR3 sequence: CASRKTFSNEKLFF. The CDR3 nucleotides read TGTGCCAGCAGAAAGACTTTTTCTAATGAAAAACTGTTTTTT.

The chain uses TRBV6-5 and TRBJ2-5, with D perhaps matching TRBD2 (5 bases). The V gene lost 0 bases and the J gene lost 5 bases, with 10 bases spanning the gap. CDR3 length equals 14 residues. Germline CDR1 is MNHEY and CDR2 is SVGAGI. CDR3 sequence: CASSYSTGLETQYF. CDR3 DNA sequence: TGTGCCAGCAGTTACTCGACGGGGTTGGAGACCCAGTACTTC.

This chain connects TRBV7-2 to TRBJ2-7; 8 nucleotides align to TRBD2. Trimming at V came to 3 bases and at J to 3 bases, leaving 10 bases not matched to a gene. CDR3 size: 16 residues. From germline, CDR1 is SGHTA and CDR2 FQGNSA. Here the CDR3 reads CASSFVDSGDFYEQYF. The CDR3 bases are TGTGCCAGCAGCTTTGTTGATAGCGGGGACTTCTACGAGCAGTACTTC.

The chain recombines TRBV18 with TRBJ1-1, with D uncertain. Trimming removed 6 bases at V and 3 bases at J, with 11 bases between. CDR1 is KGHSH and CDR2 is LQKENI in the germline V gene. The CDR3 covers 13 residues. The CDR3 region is CASSREIHTEAFF. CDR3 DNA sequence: TGTGCCAGCTCCCGGGAGATTCACACTGAAGCTTTCTTT. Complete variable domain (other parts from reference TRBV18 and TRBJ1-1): NAGVMQNPRHLVRRRGQEARLRCSPMKGHSHVYWYRQLPEEGLKFMVYLQKENIIDESGMPKERFSAEFPKEGPSILRIQQVVRGDSAAYFCASSREIHTEAFFGQGTRLTVV.

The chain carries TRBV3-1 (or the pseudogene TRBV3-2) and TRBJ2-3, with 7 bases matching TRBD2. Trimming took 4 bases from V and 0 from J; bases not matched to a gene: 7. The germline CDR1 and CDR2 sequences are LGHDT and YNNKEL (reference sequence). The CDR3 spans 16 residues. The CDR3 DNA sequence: TGTGCCAGCAGCCGTGTTAGCGGGCGTAGCACAGATACGCAGTATTTT. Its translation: CASSRVSGRSTDTQYF.

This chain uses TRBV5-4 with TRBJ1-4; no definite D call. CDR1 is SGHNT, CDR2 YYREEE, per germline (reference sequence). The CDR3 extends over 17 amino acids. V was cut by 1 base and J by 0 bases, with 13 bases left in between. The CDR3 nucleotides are TGTGCCAGCAGCTTGCGTATTGGGCCGGCAACTAATGAAAAACTGTTTTTT. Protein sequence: CASSLRIGPATNEKLFF.

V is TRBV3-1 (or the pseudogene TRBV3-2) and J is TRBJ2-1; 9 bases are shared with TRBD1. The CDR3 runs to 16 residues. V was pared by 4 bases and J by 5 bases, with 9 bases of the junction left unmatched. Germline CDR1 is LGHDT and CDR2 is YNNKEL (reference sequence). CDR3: CASSLSGTGLHNEQFF. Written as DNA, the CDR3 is TGTGCCAGCAGCCTTTCCGGGACAGGGCTCCACAATGAGCAGTTCTTC.

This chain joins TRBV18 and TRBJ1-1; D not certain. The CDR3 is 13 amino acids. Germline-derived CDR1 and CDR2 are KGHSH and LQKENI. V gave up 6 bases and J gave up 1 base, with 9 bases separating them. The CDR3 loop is CASSEGENTEAFF. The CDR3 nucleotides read TGTGCCAGCTCGGAGGGCGAGAACACTGAAGCTTTCTTT.

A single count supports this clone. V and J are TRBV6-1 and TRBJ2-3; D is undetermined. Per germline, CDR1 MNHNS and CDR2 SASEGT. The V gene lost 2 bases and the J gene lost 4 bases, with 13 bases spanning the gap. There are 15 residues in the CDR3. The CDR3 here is CASSELNGEADTQYF. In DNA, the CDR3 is TGTGCCAGCAGTGAATTAAACGGAGAGGCAGATACGCAGTATTTT.

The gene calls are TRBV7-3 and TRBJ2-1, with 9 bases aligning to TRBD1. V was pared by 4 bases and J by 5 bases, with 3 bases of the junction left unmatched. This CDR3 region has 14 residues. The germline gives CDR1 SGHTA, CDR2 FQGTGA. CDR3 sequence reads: CASSSGQGHNEQFF. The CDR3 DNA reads TGTGCCAGCAGCTCGGGACAGGGTCACAATGAGCAGTTCTTC.